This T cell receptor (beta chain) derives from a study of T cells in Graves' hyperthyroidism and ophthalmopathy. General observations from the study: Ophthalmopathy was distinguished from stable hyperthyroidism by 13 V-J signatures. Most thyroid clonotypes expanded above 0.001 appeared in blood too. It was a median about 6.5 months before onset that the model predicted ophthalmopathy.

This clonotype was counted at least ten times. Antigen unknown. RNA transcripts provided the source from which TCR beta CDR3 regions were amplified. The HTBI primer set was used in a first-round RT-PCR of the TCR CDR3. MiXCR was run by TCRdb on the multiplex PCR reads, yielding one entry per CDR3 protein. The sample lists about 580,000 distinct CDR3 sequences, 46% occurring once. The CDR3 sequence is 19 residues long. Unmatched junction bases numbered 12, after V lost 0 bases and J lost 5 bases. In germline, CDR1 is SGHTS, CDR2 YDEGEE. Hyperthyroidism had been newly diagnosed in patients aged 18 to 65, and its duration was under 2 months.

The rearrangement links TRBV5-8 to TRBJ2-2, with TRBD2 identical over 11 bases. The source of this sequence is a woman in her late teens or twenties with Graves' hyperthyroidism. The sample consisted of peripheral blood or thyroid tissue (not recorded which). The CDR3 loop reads CASSLGQGRLAGLTGELFF. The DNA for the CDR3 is TGTGCCAGCAGCTTGGGACAGGGCCGACTAGCGGGACTAACCGGGGAGCTGTTTTTT.